This TCR beta chain stems from a study of PD-1 blockade in classical Hodgkin lymphoma (dated by TCRdb to the early 2020s). Context from the whole study: The study used CyTOF and TCR beta sequencing to define a peripheral blood immune signature of response to PD-1 blockade in classical Hodgkin lymphoma.

The Qiagen DNeasy kit was used to extract genomic DNA from unsorted PBMCs and from the negatively selected CD4+ and CD8+ fractions. TCR beta CDR3 regions were subjected to amplification by immunoSEQ multiplex PCR with primers that anneal to V and J segments. Amplification bias was minimized using a synthetic immune receptor repertoire, and residual bias was removed computationally after sequencing. The source study handled its data this way. Custom Python scripts were used to quantify repertoire diversity as the Shannon entropy index. Unsorted, CD4+ and CD8+ repertoires were examined separately, except in combined analyses, for which CD4+ and CD8+ sequences were merged in silico. TCRdb holds this immuneACCESS table with in-frame rearrangements only. Some clones are missing; in checked studies, unresolved V genes explain under half, and the rest has no known cause. Clone size and the V and J calls come from that table; the DNA yielded D and trimming. Here the sample has more than 15,000 clones; about 92% occur a single time. Clones ranked in the top ten supply 0.51% of the sample.

The time point label, as the study defines it: newly diagnosed, previously untreated cHL patient sample. Using a Miltenyi CD4+ T cell isolation kit, CD4+ T cells were purified from thawed PBMCs through magnetic negative selection. As a comparison group for the relapsed/refractory trial patients, PBMCs from patients with newly diagnosed, previously untreated classical Hodgkin lymphoma were sequenced. After peripheral blood was drawn into 8 mL Vacutainer Cell Preparation Tubes, PBMCs were isolated by centrifugation and then cryopreserved. Purified CD4+ and CD8+ fractions were prepared only for cases in which an additional PBMC sample was available. Magnetically labelled cells were depleted on LS columns in a quadroMACS separator, and the flow-through was collected as the purified fraction. General conclusions and limits of the study: Baseline TCR diversity was reported as lower in newly diagnosed patients than in healthy donors, and lower still in relapsed/refractory patients. The study was limited to a single clinical trial cohort, and causes of repertoire differences, possibly disease activity or prior therapy, remained undefined.

With regard to this clone: The target of this receptor is not known. The sample holds no much larger clone one base away, and base qualities are not on file.

Taken from the germline V gene (reference sequence), the CDR1 and CDR2 loops are DFQATT and SNEGSKA. Trimming takes 1 base from V and 1 base from J, and the germline ends sit 1 base apart. CDR3 length: 11 amino acids, cysteine to phenylalanine. Only the CDR3 DNA is retained, 33 bases long and in frame from the first base. Sequences were obtained from CD4+ T cells from blood. This clonotype originated in a human donor with classical Hodgkin lymphoma. This receptor chain uses TRBV20-1 and TRBJ2-5, with no reliable assignment of the D segment. The CDR3 region reads CSARAQETQYF. The nucleotide sequence reads as follows: TGCAGTGCTAGAGCCCAAGAGACCCAGTACTTC.